This TCR beta chain stems from a study of blood T cell repertoires in COVID-19. As for the study in general: Collection of acute and convalescent COVID-19 samples took place in the United States, Italy and Spain. T cells, B-cell-depleted T cells, or PBMCs provided the cDNA or gDNA that served as material.

Profiling relied on immunoSEQ multiplex PCR, and the TCRdb table lists in-frame clones only, not all of them. The sample shows about 150,000 clones, around 85% of them seen only once. This receptor was taken from a woman in her sixties with acute or convalescent COVID-19. The sequenced sample was peripheral blood.

In DNA, the CDR3 is TGTGCCAGCAGTTACGGACAGGGAGGCTATGGCTACACCTTC. It encodes CASSYGQGGYGYTF. The V and J genes are TRBV6-2 or TRBV6-3 and TRBJ1-2; TRBD1 matches 8 bases. Trimming at V came to 2 bases and at J to 4 bases, leaving 3 bases not matched to a gene. The CDR3 covers 14 residues. Germline CDR1 and CDR2: MNHEY and SVGEGT.